Described below is a single T cell receptor (beta chain) sequence and its context. The junction differs from germline at one of its ends, possibly a read error. Profiling relied on immunoSEQ multiplex PCR, and the TCRdb table lists in-frame clones only, not all of them. In the table there are approximately 89,000 clones, around three quarters of which are singletons. The sample belongs to a study of blood T cell repertoires in COVID-19. This CDR3 spans 13 amino acids. Germline V gives CDR1 KGHSH, CDR2 LQKENI. The chain uses TRBV18 and TRBJ1-2; D is perhaps TRBD1 (5 bases). This receptor was taken from a human donor in a cohort sampled during active COVID-19. The sequenced material came from peripheral blood. CDR3 in amino acids: CASSPLAGEDIFF. The CDR3 coding sequence is TGTGCCAGCTCACCACTCGCGGGAGAGGACATCTTCTTC.